This T cell receptor (beta chain) was retrieved from a study of CD8+ T cells in alopecia areata. For the study at large: Treated patients took oral tofacitinib at 5 to 10 mg twice daily. Findings and limits, study-wide: For lesional scalp, especially alopecia totalis/universalis, clonality was higher than in normal scalp.

Extracted RNA was reverse transcribed into cDNA, the sequencing template. The table came from immunoSEQ multiplex PCR; TCRdb's copy has only in-frame clones and leaves some out. The sample lists roughly 250,000 clones; less than 80% were seen once. Alopecia areata patients gave lesional scalp punch biopsies and peripheral blood samples. PBMCs yielded sorted CD4+ and CD8+ T cells. Comment on this clone: Its antigen is not known.

Trimming left V 4 bases short and J 1 base short, with 17 bases between. The CDR3 loop spans 16 amino acids. Per the germline V gene, CDR1 is SGDLS and CDR2 is YYNGEE. Sequencing was performed on CD4+ T cells sorted from blood, taken at week 0. The receptor's source is a human donor with alopecia areata. The chain joins TRBV9 to TRBJ2-5, with D perhaps TRBD1 (6 bases). The CDR3 here is CASSTRWGHSQETQYF. Here the CDR3 DNA reads TGTGCCAGCAGCACCCGGTGGGGACACTCCCAAGAGACCCAGTACTTC.